This T cell receptor (beta chain) was retrieved from a study of control samples from healthy donors and cancer patients. Sequencing was performed with immunoSEQ multiplex PCR; in TCRdb, only in-frame clones are kept and a portion is missing. The sample has around 49,000 clones, around 90% seen once; the top ten hold roughly 1.4%. The sequenced sample was PBMCs. The TCR comes from a man aged 35-49 years with colorectal cancer.

DNA of the CDR3: TGTGCCAGCAGCTTCGAACAGACAGACTCCTACGAGCAGTACTTC. Amino acids: CASSFEQTDSYEQYF. This chain connects TRBV7-8 to TRBJ2-7; perhaps TRBD1 as D (5 bases). The germline V gene has CDR1 SGHVS and CDR2 FQNEAQ. Trimming took 3 bases from V and 0 from J, leaving 12 bases between them. The CDR3 is 15 residues long.